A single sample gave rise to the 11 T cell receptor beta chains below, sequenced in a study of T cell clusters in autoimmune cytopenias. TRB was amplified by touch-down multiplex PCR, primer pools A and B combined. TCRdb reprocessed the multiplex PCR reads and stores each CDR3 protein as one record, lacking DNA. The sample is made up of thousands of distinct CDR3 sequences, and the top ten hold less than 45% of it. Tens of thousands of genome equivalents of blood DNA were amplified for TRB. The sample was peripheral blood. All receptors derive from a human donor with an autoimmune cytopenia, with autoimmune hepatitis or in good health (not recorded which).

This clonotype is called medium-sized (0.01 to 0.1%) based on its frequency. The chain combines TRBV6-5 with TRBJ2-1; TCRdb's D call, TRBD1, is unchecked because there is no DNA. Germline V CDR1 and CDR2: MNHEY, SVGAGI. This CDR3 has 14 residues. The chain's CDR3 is CASSYGTGDNEQFF.

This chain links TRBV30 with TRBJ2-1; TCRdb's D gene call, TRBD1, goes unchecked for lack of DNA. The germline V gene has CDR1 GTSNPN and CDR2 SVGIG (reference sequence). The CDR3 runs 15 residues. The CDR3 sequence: CAWSVRTGGYNEQFF.

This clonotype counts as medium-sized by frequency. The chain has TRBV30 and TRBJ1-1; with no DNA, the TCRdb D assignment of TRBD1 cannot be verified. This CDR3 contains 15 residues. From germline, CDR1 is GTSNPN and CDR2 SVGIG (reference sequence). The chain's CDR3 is CAWRKPGSMNTEAFF.

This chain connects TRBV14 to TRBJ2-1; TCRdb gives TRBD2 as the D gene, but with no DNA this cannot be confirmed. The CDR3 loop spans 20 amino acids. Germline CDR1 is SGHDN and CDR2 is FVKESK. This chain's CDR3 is CASSQKTEWTSGHSYNEQFF.

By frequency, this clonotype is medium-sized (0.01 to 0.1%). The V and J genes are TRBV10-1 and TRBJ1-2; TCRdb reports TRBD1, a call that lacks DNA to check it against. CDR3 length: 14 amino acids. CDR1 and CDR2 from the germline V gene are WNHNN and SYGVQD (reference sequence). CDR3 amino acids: CASSESGRDYGYTF.

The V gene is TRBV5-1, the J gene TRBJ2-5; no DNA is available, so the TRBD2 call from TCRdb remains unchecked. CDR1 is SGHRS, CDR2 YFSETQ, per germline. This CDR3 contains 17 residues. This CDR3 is CASSSGLAGFSRETQYF.

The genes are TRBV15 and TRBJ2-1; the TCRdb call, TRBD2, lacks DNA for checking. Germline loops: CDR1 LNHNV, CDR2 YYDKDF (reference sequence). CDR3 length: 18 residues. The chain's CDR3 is CATSRELAGGSSYNEQFF.

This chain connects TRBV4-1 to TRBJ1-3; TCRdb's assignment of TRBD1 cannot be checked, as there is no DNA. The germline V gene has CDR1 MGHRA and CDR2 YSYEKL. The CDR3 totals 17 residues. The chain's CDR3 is CASSRPGQDNSGNTIYF.

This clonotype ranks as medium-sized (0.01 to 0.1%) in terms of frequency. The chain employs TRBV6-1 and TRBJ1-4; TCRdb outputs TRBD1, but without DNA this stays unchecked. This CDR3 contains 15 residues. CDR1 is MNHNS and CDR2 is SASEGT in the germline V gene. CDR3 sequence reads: CASSHELGLGAKLFF.

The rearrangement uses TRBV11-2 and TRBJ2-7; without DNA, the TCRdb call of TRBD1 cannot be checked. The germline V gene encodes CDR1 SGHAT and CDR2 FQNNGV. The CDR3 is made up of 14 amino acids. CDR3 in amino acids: CASTLSRGGYEQYF. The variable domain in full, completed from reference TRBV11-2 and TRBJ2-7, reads EAGVAQSPRYKIIEKRQSVAFWCNPISGHATLYWYQQILGQGPKLLIQFQNNGVVDDSQLPKDRFSAERLKGVDSTLKIQPAKLEDSAVYLCASTLSRGGYEQYFGPGTRLTVT.

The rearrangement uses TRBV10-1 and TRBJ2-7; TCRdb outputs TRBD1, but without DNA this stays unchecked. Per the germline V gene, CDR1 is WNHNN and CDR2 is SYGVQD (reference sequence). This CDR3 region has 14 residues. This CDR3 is CASSDGTAFYEQYF.